These T cell receptor beta chains were read from a single sample in a study of T-cell reconstitution after alpha-beta-depleted transplantation in children. TCRdb redid the calling of the PCR reads with MiXCR, one entry per CDR3 protein. The repertoire includes hundreds of thousands of distinct CDR3 sequences, around 12% of them detected once, and 0.79% sits in the top ten. Sequencing used PBMCs, obtained before TCRalphabeta/CD19-depleted stem cell transplant. The source is a girl aged 2 to 10 with congenital amegakaryocytic thrombocytopenia, due to receive a stem cell transplant. Each CDR3 is given without its conserved first and last residue. A D gene is named only where the DNA matches it firmly.

D	J	V	CDR3
TRBD1	TRBJ1-1	TRBV20-1	SAGQGITEAF
-	TRBJ1-1	TRBV27	ASSLGAPTEAF
-	TRBJ2-3	TRBV20-1	SVDRGTDTQY
-	TRBJ2-7	TRBV3-1	ASSRSVVANEQY
-	TRBJ2-2	TRBV7-6	ASSLVGSTGELF
-	TRBJ1-1	TRBV6-2/TRBV6-3	ASIWGEPAEAF
-	TRBJ2-7	TRBV7-2	ASSHQNSGSYEQY
TRBD2	TRBJ2-7	TRBV12-3/TRBV12-4	ASSVAGGENEQY
-	TRBJ2-7	TRBV12-3/TRBV12-4	ASSPRGGSKVHEQY
-	TRBJ2-2	TRBV12-3/TRBV12-4	ASRALTGLF
-	TRBJ2-3	TRBV20-1	SARVSHGADTQY
-	TRBJ1-2	TRBV20-1	SARILDDLPVGGYT
-	TRBJ2-2	TRBV30	ACKGPRGGELF
TRBD1	TRBJ1-1	TRBV29-1	SVEVSDRGPPAF
TRBD2	TRBJ2-1	TRBV20-1	SAVTSGSRFGYNEQF